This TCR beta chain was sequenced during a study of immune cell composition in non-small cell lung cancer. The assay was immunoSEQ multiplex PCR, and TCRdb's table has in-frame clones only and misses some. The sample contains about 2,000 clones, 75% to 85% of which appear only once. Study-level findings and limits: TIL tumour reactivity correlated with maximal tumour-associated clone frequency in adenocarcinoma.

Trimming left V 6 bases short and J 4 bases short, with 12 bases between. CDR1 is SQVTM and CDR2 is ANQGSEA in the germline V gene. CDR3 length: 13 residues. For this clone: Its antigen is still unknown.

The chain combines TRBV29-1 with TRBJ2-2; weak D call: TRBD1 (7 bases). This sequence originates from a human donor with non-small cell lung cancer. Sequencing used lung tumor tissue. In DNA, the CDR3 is TGCAGCGTCAACCAGGGGGGCACCGGGGAGCTGTTTTTT. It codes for CSVNQGGTGELFF.